The source of this T cell receptor (beta chain) is a study of T cell changes during pregnancy in multiple sclerosis. Libraries were prepared by immunoSEQ multiplex PCR; TCRdb keeps only in-frame clonotypes and omits some of them. The profile shows about 52,000 clones, 85% to 95% of them singletons. V was trimmed by 4 bases and J by 5 bases, leaving 30 bases between them. The germline gives CDR1 SGHKS, CDR2 YYEKEE (reference sequence). The CDR3 extends over 20 amino acids. The sample consisted of CD4+ T cells from peripheral blood mononuclear cells, taken before pregnancy. The rearrangement joins TRBV5-5 to TRBJ1-4; D is possibly TRBD1 (5 bases). This receptor was identified in a female donor with multiple sclerosis, enrolled in a pregnancy study. The CDR3 spells CASSLLQYRFVRDYNEKLFF. In DNA, the CDR3 is TGTGCCAGCAGCCTCCTCCAATACAGGTTTGTGAGAGATTACAATGAAAAACTGTTTTTT.